A single sample gave rise to the 28 T cell receptor beta chains below, sequenced in a study of a mutant IDH1 vaccine in newly diagnosed glioma. Their antigens are not known. Time point indicated: week 47, end of study. All doses held 300 ug of mutant IDH1 20-mer peptide, with topical imiquimod. Some clones are missing from TCRdb's copy, which holds only in-frame ones; the method was immunoSEQ multiplex PCR. The table includes some 13,000 clones, around 77% detected once. The sequencing here drew on PBMCs, taken from a glioma patient whose treatment included an IDH1 peptide vaccine. The receptors come from a woman in her thirties or forties with glioma.

V usage is TRBV4-1 and J usage is TRBJ1-4, with D hard to call. The CDR3 has 12 residues. The V gene lost 0 bases and the J gene lost 11 bases, with 7 bases spanning the gap. The germline CDR1 and CDR2 sequences are MGHRA and YSYEKL. CDR3 nucleotide sequence: TGCGCCAGCAGCCAAGATCTGGGTAAACTGTTTTTT. It codes for CASSQDLGKLFF.

This clone occurred once. The chain couples TRBV5-1 to TRBJ1-1; 8 bases are shared with TRBD1. CDR3 length equals 13 residues. Trimming at V came to 5 bases and at J to 5 bases, leaving 5 bases not matched to a gene. Germline assignment: CDR1 SGHRS and CDR2 YFSETQ. CDR3 DNA sequence: TGCGCCAGCAGTTTGACAGGGGAGACTGAAGCTTTCTTT. This translates into CASSLTGETEAFF.

The CDR3 spells CASSGQGDGYTF. CDR3 sequence (DNA): TGCGCCAGCAGTGGACAGGGTGATGGCTACACCTTC. The rearrangement links TRBV10-2 to TRBJ1-2; 7 bases line up with TRBD1. CDR1 and CDR2 (germline): WSHSY, SAAADI. V trimming: 4 bases; J trimming: 6 bases; junction bases outside the gene matches: 2. This CDR3 region has 12 residues.

This chain connects TRBV5-3 to TRBJ1-4, with no clear D. TRBV5-3 has ORF status, its function being uncertain. V was shortened by 5 bases and J by 8 bases, with 19 bases between the two germline ends. The CDR3 covers 15 residues. The CDR3, as DNA: TGTGCCAGAAGTTCAGACCTAGGACCGGGAGAAAAACTGTTTTTT. Translation: CARSSDLGPGEKLFF.

The V gene is TRBV4-1, the J gene TRBJ2-1; TRBD2 aligns across 8 bases. From germline, CDR1 is MGHRA and CDR2 YSYEKL. The J segment lost 6 bases and the V segment lost 2 bases, leaving 6 bases of the junction unmatched. The CDR3 is made up of 15 amino acids. The CDR3 loop is CASSQTGTRSNEQFF. CDR3 sequence (DNA): TGCGCCAGCAGCCAAACCGGGACTAGATCCAATGAGCAGTTCTTC.

This chain uses TRBV7-2 with TRBJ2-5; D gene ambiguous. The germline V gene encodes CDR1 SGHTA and CDR2 FQGNSA. The CDR3 spans 13 residues. The ends were cut back, 7 bases at V and 2 bases at J, with 11 bases in the middle. The CDR3 DNA is TGTGCCAGCAATTCCCAGAGACAAGAGACCCAGTACTTC. It specifies CASNSQRQETQYF.

The chain links TRBV5-1 to TRBJ2-5; D perhaps matches TRBD2 (6 bases). Trimming pared 5 bases from V and 5 bases from J, leaving 19 bases between. This CDR3 is built from 15 residues. Germline CDR1 and CDR2: SGHRS and YFSETQ. The CDR3 protein is CASSVSSGSRETQYF. As DNA, the CDR3 is TGCGCCAGCAGTGTATCTTCCGGGAGCCGCGAGACCCAGTACTTC.

The chain links TRBV9 to TRBJ2-7; possibly TRBD1 for D (7 bases). There are 15 residues in the CDR3. The V and J ends lost 0 bases and 2 bases respectively, with 12 bases between them. The V gene's germline CDR1 is SGDLS and CDR2 YYNGEE. The CDR3 sequence: CASSVADRRAYEQYF. CDR3 nucleotides: TGTGCCAGCAGCGTAGCGGACAGGAGGGCCTACGAGCAGTACTTC.

The V call is TRBV28, the J call TRBJ1-1, with unresolved D. The CDR3 is made up of 14 amino acids. Trimming stripped 2 bases from V and 0 bases from J, with 7 bases between. Germline assignment: CDR1 MDHEN and CDR2 SYDVKM. CDR3 in amino acids: CASSLQSMNTEAFF. CDR3 nucleotide sequence: TGTGCCAGCAGTTTACAGTCCATGAACACTGAAGCTTTCTTT.

The chain is built from TRBV7-2 and TRBJ1-1, with no clear D. This CDR3 has 14 residues. V lost 1 base, J lost 3 bases, and 9 bases lay in between. The germline V gene encodes CDR1 SGHTA and CDR2 FQGNSA. The CDR3: CASSLVTGDTEAFF. Written as DNA, the CDR3 is TGTGCCAGCAGCTTAGTGACCGGGGACACTGAAGCTTTCTTT.

The chain recombines TRBV5-4 with TRBJ2-6; the D gene is possibly TRBD2 (5 bases). CDR3 length: 15 amino acids. V lost 0 bases and J lost 1, with 5 bases in between. Germline assignment: CDR1 SGHNT and CDR2 YYREEE (reference sequence). CDR3 DNA sequence: TGTGCCAGCAGCTTGGCGGGGTCTGGGGCCAACGTCCTGACTTTC. This encodes CASSLAGSGANVLTF.

The CDR3: CASSLASREKLFF. CDR3 nucleotides: TGTGCCAGCAGCTTGGCTAGCAGGGAAAAACTGTTTTTT. V and J are TRBV5-5 and TRBJ1-4; D not certain. Germline CDR1 SGHKS, CDR2 YYEKEE (reference sequence). This CDR3 region has 13 residues. Trimming left V 0 bases short and J 8 bases short, with 8 bases between.

This clone was seen more than once but under ten times. The J gene is TRBJ2-1, the V gene TRBV9; D unclear. The CDR3 is made up of 14 amino acids. The germline V gene has CDR1 SGDLS and CDR2 YYNGEE. Trimming stripped 0 bases from V and 10 bases from J, with 14 bases between. CDR3 loop: CASSVDDPIKEQFF. CDR3 DNA: TGTGCCAGCAGCGTAGACGACCCTATTAAAGAGCAGTTCTTC.

The V gene is TRBV6-1, the J gene TRBJ1-4; D is perhaps TRBD1 (5 bases). The CDR3 loop spans 15 amino acids. Trimming left V 4 bases short and J 7 bases short, with 16 bases between. Germline CDR1 is MNHNS and CDR2 is SASEGT. The CDR3 is CASSASGLVGEKLFF. The DNA for the CDR3 is TGTGCCAGCAGTGCCTCGGGGCTCGTGGGTGAAAAACTGTTTTTT.

This clone was detected only once. The gene calls are TRBV10-2 and TRBJ2-7; D is undetermined. Germline loops: CDR1 WSHSY, CDR2 SAAADI. The ends were cut back, 8 bases at V and 1 base at J, with 9 bases in the middle. The CDR3 covers 12 residues. The DNA for the CDR3 is TGCGCCAGCGGTCCTGTTTCCTACGAGCAGTACTTC. Translated, it gives CASGPVSYEQYF.

This clone has only one observation. The chain uses TRBV15 and TRBJ2-1, with D uncertain. V shed 0 bases and J shed 2 bases, with 14 bases lying between them. Germline loops: CDR1 LNHNV, CDR2 YYDKDF (reference sequence). CDR3 length equals 17 residues. The CDR3 reads CATSRDKGSSPYNEQFF. CDR3 nucleotides: TGTGCCACCAGCAGAGATAAAGGCTCCTCCCCCTACAATGAGCAGTTCTTC.

The chain joins TRBV15 to TRBJ2-2, with D possibly being TRBD2 (5 bases). CDR1 is LNHNV, CDR2 YYDKDF, per germline (reference sequence). V was shortened by 1 base and J by 8 bases, with 11 bases between the two germline ends. The CDR3 has 14 residues. The CDR3 DNA is TGTGCCACCAGCAGAGGACCGGGAACAGGGGAGCTGTTTTTT. This translates into CATSRGPGTGELFF.

The chain uses TRBV19 and TRBJ2-2; D is perhaps TRBD1 or TRBD2 (5 bases each). This CDR3 contains 15 residues. Germline V gene sequence: CDR1 LNHDA, CDR2 SQIVND (reference sequence). Between the trimmed V and J ends, which lost 3 bases and 0 bases, there was a span of 8 bases. In DNA, the CDR3 is TGTGCCAGTAGTATTCTGGGGGCGAACACCGGGGAGCTGTTTTTT. As protein: CASSILGANTGELFF.

This sequence joins TRBV28 and TRBJ2-1, with 8 positions matching TRBD2. CDR3 length: 15 amino acids. V gave up 3 bases and J gave up 5 bases; unmatched junction bases: 6. CDR1 is MDHEN and CDR2 is SYDVKM in the germline V gene. DNA of the CDR3: TGTGCCAGCAGTTTCGCAAGCGGGGGAAACAATGAGCAGTTCTTC. Amino acids: CASSFASGGNNEQFF.

CDR3 region: CASSSPWGAYEQYF. Written as DNA, the CDR3 is TGTGCCAGCAGTTCCCCGTGGGGGGCCTACGAGCAGTACTTC. The chain has TRBV28 and TRBJ2-7, with D perhaps matching TRBD2 (6 bases). Germline CDR1 and CDR2: MDHEN and SYDVKM. Trimming pared 4 bases from V and 2 bases from J, leaving 12 bases between. There are 14 residues in the CDR3. Combining the CDR3 with reference TRBV28 and TRBJ2-7 gives the whole variable domain DVKVTQSSRYLVKRTGEKVFLECVQDMDHENMFWYRQDPGLGLRLIYFSYDVKMKEKGDIPEGYSVSREKKERFSLILESASTNQTSMYLCASSSPWGAYEQYFGPGTRLTVT.

The rearrangement joins TRBV7-2 to TRBJ2-7; 7 nucleotides agree with TRBD2. Trimming at V came to 5 bases and at J to 0 bases, leaving 10 bases not matched to a gene. Germline V gene sequence: CDR1 SGHTA, CDR2 FQGNSA. This CDR3 is 16 amino acids long. The CDR3 protein is CASSRGAAGLSYEQYF. The CDR3 nucleotides are TGTGCCAGCAGCAGAGGTGCAGCGGGGCTCTCCTACGAGCAGTACTTC.

This chain links TRBV4-1 with TRBJ2-2, with 13 bases matching TRBD2. After removal of 0 bases from V and 3 bases from J, the junction contained 4 bases not matched to a gene. CDR3 length: 18 residues. Germline CDR1 is MGHRA and CDR2 is YSYEKL. In DNA form, the CDR3 reads TGCGCCAGCAGCCAAGATGTACTAGCGGGGGGGTACACCGGGGAGCTGTTTTTT. It is translated as CASSQDVLAGGYTGELFF.

This clone was detected once. The V and J genes are TRBV7-8 and TRBJ1-5; no clear D. The germline V and J ends were trimmed by 3 bases and 5 bases, with 17 bases remaining between them. CDR3 length: 16 amino acids. The germline gives CDR1 SGHVS, CDR2 FQNEAQ. The CDR3 spells CASSFTTAKGDQPQHF. CDR3 bases: TGTGCCAGCAGCTTCACAACGGCCAAAGGCGATCAGCCCCAGCATTTT.

The rearrangement links TRBV25-1 to TRBJ1-2; TRBD1 aligns across 10 bases. The V gene's germline CDR1 is MGHDK and CDR2 SYGVNS. The CDR3 runs 15 residues. After removal of 3 bases from V and 8 bases from J, the junction contained 9 bases not matched to a gene. The CDR3 DNA sequence: TGTGCCAGCAGTGACGGACAGGGGGTCGGGGGGGGCTACACCTTC. The encoded protein is CASSDGQGVGGGYTF.

This clone was counted a single time. The V and J genes are TRBV4-2 and TRBJ2-7, with D maybe TRBD1 (6 bases). Germline CDR1 and CDR2: LGHNA and YNFKEQ. The CDR3 loop spans 14 amino acids. Trimming left V 4 bases short and J 3 bases short, with 13 bases between. The CDR3 bases are TGTGCCAGCAGCCGAGTTTCGGACAGCTACGAGCAGTACTTC. This sequence encodes CASSRVSDSYEQYF.

The chain links TRBV7-9 to TRBJ1-1, with D possibly matching TRBD1 (5 bases). With 2 bases removed from V and 10 bases from J, the gap between germline ends came to 17 bases. Per germline, CDR1 SEHNR and CDR2 FQNEAQ (reference sequence). The length of the CDR3 is 14 residues. The CDR3 loop reads CASSLLVGDVLAFF. The CDR3 region has the DNA TGTGCCAGCAGCTTACTCGTGGGGGACGTTCTAGCTTTCTTT.

This sequence joins TRBV10-3 and TRBJ1-2; weak D call: TRBD1 (6 bases). V was clipped by 0 bases and J by 0 bases, with 20 bases between them. The germline CDR1 and CDR2 sequences are ENHRY and SYGVKD. This CDR3 region has 19 residues. DNA for the CDR3: TGTGCCATCAGTGAGTCGCGGGCAGGGGTTGGTCCTTCTAACTATGGCTACACCTTC. Its protein product is CAISESRAGVGPSNYGYTF.

This sequence joins TRBV7-9 and TRBJ2-7; 8 bases agree with TRBD1. Germline V gene lookup returns CDR1 SEHNR and CDR2 FQNEAQ (reference sequence). V lost 2 bases to trimming and J lost 5 bases; unmatched junction nucleotides: 8. This CDR3 has 15 amino acids. CDR3 in DNA: TGTGCCAGCAGCTTACCCGGACAGGGACTTCACGAGCAGTACTTC. Translating gives CASSLPGQGLHEQYF.